This T cell receptor (beta chain) was sequenced during a study of CD8 T cells in ankylosing spondylitis. Findings and limits, study-wide: The authors reported significant enrichment of disease-linked clones in matched ankylosing spondylitis synovial fluid.

A single record per CDR3 protein comes from TCRdb applying MiXCR to the 5' RACE reads. The sample includes 200,000 or so distinct CDR3 sequences, roughly 25% of them seen just once. As for this clonotype: Its antigen is unidentified.

Between the trimmed V and J ends, which lost 5 bases and 4 bases, there was a span of 19 bases. This CDR3 spans 16 amino acids. This TCR was sampled from a male donor with ankylosing spondylitis or in good health (not recorded which). The sequenced sample was blood, either unsorted or a sorted T cell fraction (not recorded which). This chain uses TRBV12-3 or TRBV12-4 with TRBJ2-3; D tentatively reads TRBD1 or TRBD2 (5 bases each). The CDR3 region is CASSPYGAGLSDTQYF. The CDR3 bases are TGTGCCAGCAGTCCCTACGGGGCAGGGCTTTCAGATACGCAGTATTTT.